Each of the 21 T cell receptor beta chains below was sequenced from the same sample in a study of Ad26.COV2.S vaccination and SARS-CoV-2 variants. Treatment given: over 15 received Ad26.COV2.S at low or high dose, single or two shots; about 5 received placebo; per-sample allocation not given. Samples analyzed were those drawn on day 63 after the first vaccine or placebo injection. Generated by immunoSEQ multiplex PCR, the TCRdb table keeps only in-frame clones and is missing some. The sample consists of 350,000 to 450,000 clones, 70% to 90% of them appearing once. The input for sequencing was peripheral blood, taken in a trial of Ad26.COV2.S vaccine versus placebo. These receptor sequences come from a person between 18 and 65 years old who received the Ad26.COV2.S COVID-19 vaccine or a placebo.

The chain links TRBV7-2 to TRBJ2-2, with D possibly matching TRBD1 (5 bases). From germline, CDR1 is SGHTA and CDR2 FQGNSA. Trimming stripped 1 base from V and 4 bases from J, with 10 bases between. The CDR3 runs to 15 residues. The CDR3 loop is CASSLVGRATGELFF. The CDR3 nucleotides read TGTGCCAGCAGCTTAGTGGGCAGGGCCACCGGGGAGCTGTTTTTT.

The chain carries TRBV28 and TRBJ2-5, with 9 bases matching TRBD1. Germline lookup yields CDR1 MDHEN and CDR2 SYDVKM. Unmatched junction bases numbered 6, after V lost 5 bases and J lost 5 bases. This CDR3 comprises 14 residues. Here the CDR3 reads CASSLGQGLETQYF. The CDR3 nucleotides are TGTGCCAGCAGTCTCGGACAGGGGTTGGAGACCCAGTACTTC.

This chain joins TRBV11-2 and TRBJ2-1; a possible D gene is TRBD2 (6 bases). This CDR3 is built from 15 residues. The germline gives CDR1 SGHAT, CDR2 FQNNGV. V was trimmed by 3 bases and J by 6 bases, leaving 15 bases between them. This CDR3 reads CASSFLQGGGNEQFF. Written as DNA, the CDR3 is TGTGCCAGCAGCTTCCTCCAGGGAGGAGGCAATGAGCAGTTCTTC.

The chain joins TRBV7-2 to TRBJ2-4, with 7 bases fitting TRBD1. Per the germline V gene, CDR1 is SGHTA and CDR2 is FQGNSA. Losses at the gene ends were 2 bases for V and 3 bases for J; bases not matched to a gene: 7. CDR3 length equals 16 residues. The CDR3 DNA reads TGTGCCAGCAGCTTACCCTTTGACAGGGTCAAAAACATTCAGTACTTC. Its translation is CASSLPFDRVKNIQYF.

This chain links TRBV6-5 with TRBJ2-7; D is perhaps TRBD1 or TRBD2 (5 bases each). The germline V gene encodes CDR1 MNHEY and CDR2 SVGAGI. The CDR3 has 15 amino acids. Trimming pared 2 bases from V and 3 bases from J, leaving 14 bases between. The CDR3 sequence: CASSYGGTLVYEQYF. DNA of the CDR3: TGTGCCAGCAGTTACGGTGGGACGTTAGTCTACGAGCAGTACTTC.

V is TRBV28 and J is TRBJ1-3; 8 nucleotides align to TRBD1. The CDR3 is 15 residues long. Germline trimming cut 4 bases from V and 4 bases from J; bases unmatched to any gene: 6. Germline V gene sequence: CDR1 MDHEN, CDR2 SYDVKM. The CDR3 protein is CASSSPTGEGNTIYF. CDR3 in DNA: TGTGCCAGCAGTTCCCCGACAGGGGAGGGAAACACCATATATTTT. Full variable domain (remainder filled in from reference TRBV28 and TRBJ1-3): DVKVTQSSRYLVKRTGEKVFLECVQDMDHENMFWYRQDPGLGLRLIYFSYDVKMKEKGDIPEGYSVSREKKERFSLILESASTNQTSMYLCASSSPTGEGNTIYFGEGSWLTVV.

This clone was seen only a few times. The rearrangement links TRBV7-8 to TRBJ1-3, with a possible D match to TRBD1 (6 bases). The CDR3 sequence is 15 residues long. Per germline, CDR1 SGHVS and CDR2 FQNEAQ. V was cut by 0 bases and J by 2 bases, with 8 bases left in between. The chain's CDR3 is CASSLAYRAGNTIYF. Here the CDR3 DNA reads TGTGCCAGCAGCTTAGCGTACAGGGCTGGAAACACCATATATTTT.

J is TRBJ2-7 and V is TRBV5-6, with D perhaps being TRBD1 or TRBD2 (5 bases each). From germline, CDR1 is SGHDT and CDR2 YYEEEE. Trimming took 4 bases from V and 4 from J, leaving 12 bases between them. The CDR3 totals 13 residues. The CDR3 reads CASSRDRLYEQYF. In nucleotides, the CDR3 is TGTGCCAGCAGCCGGGACCGCCTATACGAGCAGTACTTC.

This clone has just a few counts. V is TRBV7-2 and J is TRBJ2-5; no reliable D call. Trimming took off 1 base at V and 1 base at J, with 10 bases between the two ends. The CDR3 contains 15 residues. CDR1 is SGHTA, CDR2 FQGNSA, per germline. CDR3 protein: CASSLGSALQETQYF. The CDR3 DNA is TGTGCCAGCAGCTTAGGAAGCGCCCTCCAAGAGACCCAGTACTTC. The entire variable domain, with the rest obtained from reference TRBV7-2 and TRBJ2-5, is as follows: GAGVSQSPSNKVTEKGKDVELRCDPISGHTALYWYRQSLGQGLEFLIYFQGNSAPDKSGLPSDRFSAERTGGSVSTLTIQRTQQEDSAVYLCASSLGSALQETQYFGPGTRLLVL.

The chain joins TRBV14 to TRBJ1-1; maybe TRBD1 (6 bases). Germline CDR1 SGHDN, CDR2 FVKESK. CDR3 length equals 17 residues. Trimming pared 1 base from V and 1 base from J, leaving 16 bases between. The CDR3, as DNA: TGTGCCAGCAGCCAAGGGCCGGGGGGCACCAAGAACACTGAAGCTTTCTTT. Translation: CASSQGPGGTKNTEAFF.

V usage is TRBV7-2 and J usage is TRBJ1-1, with no clear D. Germline V CDR1 and CDR2: SGHTA, FQGNSA. Deletions cut 3 bases from V and 0 bases from J, with 14 bases between. The CDR3 is 16 amino acids. This CDR3 reads CASSFLGLGLNTEAFF. Written as DNA, the CDR3 is TGTGCCAGCAGCTTTTTGGGGTTGGGATTGAACACTGAAGCTTTCTTT.

The chain links TRBV5-4 to TRBJ2-5, with TRBD2 matching 7 bases. Germline V lookup: CDR1 SGHNT, CDR2 YYREEE (reference sequence). This CDR3 comprises 13 residues. With V trimmed by 3 bases and J by 2 bases, 1 base remained unmatched. The CDR3 DNA reads as TGTGCCAGCAGCTGGGGACTACAAGAGACCCAGTACTTC. This gives the protein CASSWGLQETQYF.

CDR3 in amino acids: CASSAAGSSYNEQFF. In nucleotides, the CDR3 is TGCGCCAGCAGCGCAGCGGGGAGCTCCTACAATGAGCAGTTCTTC. The chain carries TRBV5-1 and TRBJ2-1; 7 bases are shared with TRBD2. J lost 0 bases, V lost 4 bases, and 4 bases had no gene match. This CDR3 has 15 amino acids. The germline CDR1 and CDR2 sequences are SGHRS and YFSETQ.

V and J are TRBV29-1 and TRBJ2-7; TRBD1 agrees at 12 bases. The CDR3 has 14 residues. Trimming removed 7 bases from V and 7 bases from J; junction bases left unmatched: 11. Looked up from germline, CDR1 is SQVTM and CDR2 is ANQGSEA. The CDR3 sequence: CSAKVGTGGLEQYF. The CDR3 DNA sequence: TGCAGCGCCAAGGTGGGGACAGGGGGCCTGGAGCAGTACTTC.

This clone was picked up one time. This rearrangement joins TRBV29-1 to TRBJ1-4, with a weak D call TRBD1 (5 bases). This CDR3 region has 13 residues. Between the trimmed V and J ends, which lost 6 bases and 11 bases, there was a span of 19 bases. The germline V gene encodes CDR1 SQVTM and CDR2 ANQGSEA. CDR3 region: CSVWGVGSEKLFF. CDR3 nucleotides: TGCAGCGTCTGGGGGGTAGGGTCGGAGAAACTGTTTTTT.

This clone was detected a few times. The V gene is TRBV7-8, the J gene TRBJ1-2, with 7 bases that match TRBD1. The V and J ends lost 4 bases and 8 bases, in that order; junction bases with no gene match: 13. In germline, CDR1 is SGHVS, CDR2 FQNEAQ. The CDR3 is 15 amino acids. The CDR3 DNA reads TGTGCCAGCAGCTCACCAAGACAGGGCAAGGGGGGCTACACCTTC. It encodes CASSSPRQGKGGYTF.

This clone was found a few times. This chain joins TRBV18 and TRBJ2-7; 8 positions match TRBD1. Germline CDR1 is KGHSH and CDR2 is LQKENI. V dropped 3 bases and J dropped 4; count of bases not matched to a gene: 8. The CDR3 extends over 15 amino acids. The CDR3, as DNA: TGTGCCAGCTCACCTTCATCCCAGGGGGCTTACGAGCAGTACTTC. Amino acid sequence: CASSPSSQGAYEQYF.

The rearrangement joins TRBV14 to TRBJ2-5, with 7 bases that match TRBD1. The V segment lost 2 bases and the J segment 5 bases; nucleotides outside the gene matches: 11. The CDR3 totals 16 residues. Germline CDR1 is SGHDN and CDR2 is FVKESK. The CDR3 spells CASSQNPRMTGETQYF. CDR3 DNA sequence: TGTGCCAGCAGCCAAAACCCCAGAATGACAGGGGAGACCCAGTACTTC. Looking up the rest from reference TRBV14 and TRBJ2-5 gives the full variable domain: EAGVTQFPSHSVIEKGQTVTLRCDPISGHDNLYWYRRVMGKEIKFLLHFVKESKQDESGMPNNRFLAERTGGTYSTLKVQPAELEDSGVYFCASSQNPRMTGETQYFGPGTRLLVL.

The chain employs TRBV5-6 and TRBJ2-7; tentative D call: TRBD1 (6 bases). Germline V lookup: CDR1 SGHDT, CDR2 YYEEEE. V lost 0 bases and J 6 bases, leaving 19 bases between the germline ends. There are 16 residues in the CDR3. Here the CDR3 DNA reads TGTGCCAGCAGCTTGGGACCCGGGACGGGCAGGGGCGAGCAGTACTTC. Residues: CASSLGPGTGRGEQYF.

This chain connects TRBV7-6 to TRBJ1-5, with D unresolved. CDR1 is SGHVS and CDR2 is FNYEAQ in the germline V gene. V lost 5 bases and J lost 6, with 11 bases in between. The CDR3 totals 13 residues. The CDR3 loop is CASSPVASQPQHF. CDR3 nucleotides: TGTGCCAGCAGCCCGGTCGCGTCTCAGCCCCAGCATTTT.

This rearrangement joins TRBV5-8 to TRBJ1-2; D unclear. The ends were cut back, 4 bases at V and 7 bases at J, with 20 bases in the middle. CDR3 length: 15 residues. Germline CDR1 reads SGHTS; CDR2 reads YDEGEE. The CDR3 reads CASSIRTGGGGGYTF. The CDR3 coding sequence is TGTGCCAGCAGCATAAGGACGGGAGGAGGTGGTGGCTACACCTTC. Looking up the rest from reference TRBV5-8 and TRBJ1-2 gives the full variable domain: EAGVTQSPTHLIKTRGQQATLRCSPISGHTSVYWYQQALGLGLQFLLWYDEGEERNRGNFPPRFSGRQFPNYSSELNVNALELEDSALYLCASSIRTGGGGGYTFGSGTRLTVV.